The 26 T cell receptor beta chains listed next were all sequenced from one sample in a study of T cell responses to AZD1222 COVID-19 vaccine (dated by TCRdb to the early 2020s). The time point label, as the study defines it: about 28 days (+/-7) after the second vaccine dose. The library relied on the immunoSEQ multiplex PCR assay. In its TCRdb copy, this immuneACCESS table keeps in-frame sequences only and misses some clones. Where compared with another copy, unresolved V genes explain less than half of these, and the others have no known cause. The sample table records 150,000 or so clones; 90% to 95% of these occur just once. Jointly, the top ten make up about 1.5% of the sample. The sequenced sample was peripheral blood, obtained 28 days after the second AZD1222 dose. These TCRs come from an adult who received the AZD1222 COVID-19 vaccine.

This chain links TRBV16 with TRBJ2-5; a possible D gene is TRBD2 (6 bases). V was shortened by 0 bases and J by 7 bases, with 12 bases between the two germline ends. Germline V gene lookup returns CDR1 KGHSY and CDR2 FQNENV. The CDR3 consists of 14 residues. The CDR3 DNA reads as TGTGCCAGCAGCCAATCGCCGGGGGAGGTGACCCAGTACTTC. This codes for CASSQSPGEVTQYF. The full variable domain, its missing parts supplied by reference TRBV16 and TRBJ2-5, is GEEVAQTPKHLVRGEGQKAKLYCAPIKGHSYVFWYQQVLKNEFKFLISFQNENVFDETGMPKERFSAKCLPNSPCSLEIQATKLEDSAVYFCASSQSPGEVTQYFGPGTRLLVL.

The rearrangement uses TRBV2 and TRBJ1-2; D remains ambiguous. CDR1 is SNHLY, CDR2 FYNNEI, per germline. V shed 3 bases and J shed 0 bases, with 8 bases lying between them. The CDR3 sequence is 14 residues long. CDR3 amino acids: CASSEVPANYGYTF. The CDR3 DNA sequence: TGTGCCAGCAGTGAGGTGCCAGCTAACTATGGCTACACCTTC.

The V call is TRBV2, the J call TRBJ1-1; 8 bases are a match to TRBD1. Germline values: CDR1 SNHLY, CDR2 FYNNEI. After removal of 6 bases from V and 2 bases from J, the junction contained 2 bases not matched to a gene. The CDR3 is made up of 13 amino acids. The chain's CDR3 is CASRQGENTEAFF. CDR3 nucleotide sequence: TGTGCCAGCAGACAGGGGGAAAACACTGAAGCTTTCTTT. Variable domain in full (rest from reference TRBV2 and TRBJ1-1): EPEVTQTPSHQVTQMGQEVILRCVPISNHLYFYWYRQILGQKVEFLVSFYNNEISEKSEIFDDQFSVERPDGSNFTLKIRSTKLEDSAMYFCASRQGENTEAFFGQGTRLTVV.

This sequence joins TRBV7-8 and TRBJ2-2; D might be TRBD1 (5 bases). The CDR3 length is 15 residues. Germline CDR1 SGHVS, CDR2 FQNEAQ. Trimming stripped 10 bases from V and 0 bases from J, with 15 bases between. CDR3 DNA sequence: TGTGCCAACGTGACAGAGACAACGAACACCGGGGAGCTGTTTTTT. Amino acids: CANVTETTNTGELFF.

The CDR3 sequence is CATSSGAGGDGYTF. In nucleotides, the CDR3 is TGTGCCACCAGCAGTGGGGCAGGGGGCGATGGCTACACCTTC. The rearrangement links TRBV15 to TRBJ1-2; 8 bases are shared with TRBD1. The CDR3 has 14 residues. V lost 3 bases to trimming and J lost 6 bases; unmatched junction nucleotides: 6. Germline lookup yields CDR1 LNHNV and CDR2 YYDKDF (reference sequence).

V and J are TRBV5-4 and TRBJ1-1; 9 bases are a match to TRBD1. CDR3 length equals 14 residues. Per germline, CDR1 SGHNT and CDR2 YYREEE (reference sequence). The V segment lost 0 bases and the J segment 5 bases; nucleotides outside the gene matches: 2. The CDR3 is CASSLGQGGTEAFF. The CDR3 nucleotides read TGTGCCAGCAGCTTGGGACAGGGGGGAACTGAAGCTTTCTTT.

The CDR3 sequence is CASSLEGQGHQPQHF. For the CDR3, the DNA is TGTGCCAGCAGCTTGGAGGGACAGGGGCATCAGCCCCAGCATTTT. The chain joins TRBV5-8 to TRBJ1-5, with TRBD1 matching over 10 bases. CDR1 and CDR2 (germline): SGHTS, YDEGEE. The CDR3 is 15 residues long. V lost 0 bases and J lost 5; bases outside the gene matches: 2.

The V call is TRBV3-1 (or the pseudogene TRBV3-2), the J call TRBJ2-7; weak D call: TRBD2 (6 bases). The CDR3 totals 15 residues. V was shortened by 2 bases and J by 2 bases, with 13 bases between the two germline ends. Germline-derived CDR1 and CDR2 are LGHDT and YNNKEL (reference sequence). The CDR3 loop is CASSQPGLPPYEQYF. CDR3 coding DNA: TGTGCCAGCAGCCAACCGGGACTCCCACCCTACGAGCAGTACTTC.

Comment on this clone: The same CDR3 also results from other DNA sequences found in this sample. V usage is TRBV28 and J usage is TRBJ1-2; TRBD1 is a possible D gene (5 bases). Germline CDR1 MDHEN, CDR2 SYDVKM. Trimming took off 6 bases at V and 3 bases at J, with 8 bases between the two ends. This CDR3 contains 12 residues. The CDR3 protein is CASRQGDYGYTF. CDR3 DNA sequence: TGTGCCAGCAGGCAGGGCGACTATGGCTACACCTTC.

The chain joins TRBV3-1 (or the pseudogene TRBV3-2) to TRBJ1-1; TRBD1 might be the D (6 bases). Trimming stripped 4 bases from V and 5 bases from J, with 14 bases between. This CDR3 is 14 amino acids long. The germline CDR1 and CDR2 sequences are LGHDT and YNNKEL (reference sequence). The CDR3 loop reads CASSPSGGSTEAFF. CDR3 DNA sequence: TGTGCCAGCAGCCCGTCGGGGGGCAGTACTGAAGCTTTCTTT.

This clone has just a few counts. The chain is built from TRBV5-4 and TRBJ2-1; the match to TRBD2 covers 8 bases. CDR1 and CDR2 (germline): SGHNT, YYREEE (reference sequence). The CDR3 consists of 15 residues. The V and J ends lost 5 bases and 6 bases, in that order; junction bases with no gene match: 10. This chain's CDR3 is CASRFGGGQGNEQFF. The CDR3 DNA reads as TGTGCCAGCAGATTCGGCGGGGGGCAGGGCAATGAGCAGTTCTTC.

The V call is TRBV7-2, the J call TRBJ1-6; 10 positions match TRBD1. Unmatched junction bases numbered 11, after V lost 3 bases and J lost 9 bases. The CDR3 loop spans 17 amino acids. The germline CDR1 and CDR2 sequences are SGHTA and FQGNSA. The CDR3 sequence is CASSFRQTGTGASPLHF. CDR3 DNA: TGTGCCAGCAGCTTCAGGCAAACCGGGACAGGGGCTTCACCCCTCCACTTT.

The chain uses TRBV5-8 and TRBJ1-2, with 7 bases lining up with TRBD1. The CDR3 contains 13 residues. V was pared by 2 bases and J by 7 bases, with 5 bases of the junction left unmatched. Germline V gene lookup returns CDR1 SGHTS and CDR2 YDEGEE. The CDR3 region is CASSFRQGGGYTF. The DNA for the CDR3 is TGTGCCAGCAGCTTCAGACAGGGAGGTGGCTACACCTTC.

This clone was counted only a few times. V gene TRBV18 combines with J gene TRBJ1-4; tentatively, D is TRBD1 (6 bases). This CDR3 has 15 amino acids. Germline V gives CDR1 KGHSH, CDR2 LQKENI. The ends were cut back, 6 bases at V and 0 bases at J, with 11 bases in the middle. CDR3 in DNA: TGTGCCAGCTCGTCACAGGGAGCAACTAATGAAAAACTGTTTTTT. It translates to CASSSQGATNEKLFF.

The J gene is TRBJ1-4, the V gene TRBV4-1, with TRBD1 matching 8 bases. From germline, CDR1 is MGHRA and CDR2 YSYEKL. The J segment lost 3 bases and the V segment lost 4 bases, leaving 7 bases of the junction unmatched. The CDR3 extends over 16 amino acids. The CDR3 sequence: CASSPLQGVANEKLFF. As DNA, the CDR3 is TGCGCCAGCAGCCCACTACAGGGGGTTGCTAATGAAAAACTGTTTTTT.

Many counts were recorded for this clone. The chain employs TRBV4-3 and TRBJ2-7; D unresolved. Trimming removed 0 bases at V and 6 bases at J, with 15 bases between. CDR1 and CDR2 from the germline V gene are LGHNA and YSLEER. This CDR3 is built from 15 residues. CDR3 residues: CASSQDRMATAEQYF. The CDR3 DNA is TGCGCCAGCAGCCAAGATCGTATGGCTACGGCCGAGCAGTACTTC.

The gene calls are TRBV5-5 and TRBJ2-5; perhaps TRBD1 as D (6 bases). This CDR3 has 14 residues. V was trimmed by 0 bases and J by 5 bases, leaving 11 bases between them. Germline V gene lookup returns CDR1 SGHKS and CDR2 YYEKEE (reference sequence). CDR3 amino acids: CASSLVQGEETQYF. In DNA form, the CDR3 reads TGTGCCAGCAGCTTGGTACAGGGTGAGGAGACCCAGTACTTC.

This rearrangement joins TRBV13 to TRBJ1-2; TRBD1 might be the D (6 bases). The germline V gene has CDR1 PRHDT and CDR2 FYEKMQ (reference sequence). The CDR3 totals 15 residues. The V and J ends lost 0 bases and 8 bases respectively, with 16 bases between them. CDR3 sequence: CASSLGYPGVMGYTF. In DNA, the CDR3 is TGTGCCAGCAGCTTAGGCTATCCAGGGGTGATGGGCTACACCTTC.

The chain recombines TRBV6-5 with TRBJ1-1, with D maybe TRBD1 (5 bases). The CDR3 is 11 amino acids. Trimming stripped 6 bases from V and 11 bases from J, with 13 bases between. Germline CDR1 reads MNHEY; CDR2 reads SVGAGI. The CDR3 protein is CASSSGSKAFF. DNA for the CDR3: TGTGCCAGCAGCTCAGGGAGTAAGGCTTTCTTT.

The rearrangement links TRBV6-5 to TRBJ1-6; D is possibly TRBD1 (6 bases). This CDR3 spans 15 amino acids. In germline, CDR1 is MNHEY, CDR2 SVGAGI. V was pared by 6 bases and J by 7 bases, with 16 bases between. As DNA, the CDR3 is TGTGCCAGCAGAACCAGGGGTTCCGGAAATTCACCCCTCCACTTT. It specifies CASRTRGSGNSPLHF.

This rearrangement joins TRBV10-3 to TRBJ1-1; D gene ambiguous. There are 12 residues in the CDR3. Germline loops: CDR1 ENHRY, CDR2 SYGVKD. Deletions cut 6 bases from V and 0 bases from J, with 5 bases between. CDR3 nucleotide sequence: TGTGCCATCAGACAAGTGAACACTGAAGCTTTCTTT. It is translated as CAIRQVNTEAFF.

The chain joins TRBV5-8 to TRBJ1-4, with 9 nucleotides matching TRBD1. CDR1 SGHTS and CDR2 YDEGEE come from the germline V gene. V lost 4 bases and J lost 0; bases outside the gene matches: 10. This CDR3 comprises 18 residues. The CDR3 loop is CASSTGTGIFATNEKLFF. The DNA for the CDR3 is TGTGCCAGCAGCACAGGGACAGGGATTTTTGCAACTAATGAAAAACTGTTTTTT.

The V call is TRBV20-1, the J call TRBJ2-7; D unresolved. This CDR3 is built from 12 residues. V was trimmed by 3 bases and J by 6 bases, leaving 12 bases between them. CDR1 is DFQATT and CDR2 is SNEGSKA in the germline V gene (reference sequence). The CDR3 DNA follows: TGCAGTGCTAGTACCCCGAACTCCGAGCAGTACTTC. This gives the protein CSASTPNSEQYF.

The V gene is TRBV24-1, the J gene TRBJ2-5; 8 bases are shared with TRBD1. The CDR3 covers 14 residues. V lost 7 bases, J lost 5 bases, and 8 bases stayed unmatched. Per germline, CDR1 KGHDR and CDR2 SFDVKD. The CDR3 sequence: CATSPTGAGETQYF. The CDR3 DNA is TGTGCCACCAGCCCGACAGGGGCGGGGGAGACCCAGTACTTC.

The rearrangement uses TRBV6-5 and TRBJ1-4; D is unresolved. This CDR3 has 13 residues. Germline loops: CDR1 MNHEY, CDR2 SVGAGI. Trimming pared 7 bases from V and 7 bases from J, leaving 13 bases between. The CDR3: CASKRPMGEKLFF. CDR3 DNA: TGTGCCAGCAAACGACCTATGGGTGAAAAACTGTTTTTT.

The CDR3 reads CASSLGTSGTPWPQHF. CDR3 bases: TGTGCCAGCAGCTTAGGGACCTCAGGGACCCCATGGCCCCAGCATTTT. The rearrangement joins TRBV7-6 to TRBJ1-5, with a weak D call TRBD1 (5 bases). This CDR3 region has 16 residues. Germline V gene lookup returns CDR1 SGHVS and CDR2 FNYEAQ. V was cut by 1 base and J by 9 bases, with 19 bases left in between.